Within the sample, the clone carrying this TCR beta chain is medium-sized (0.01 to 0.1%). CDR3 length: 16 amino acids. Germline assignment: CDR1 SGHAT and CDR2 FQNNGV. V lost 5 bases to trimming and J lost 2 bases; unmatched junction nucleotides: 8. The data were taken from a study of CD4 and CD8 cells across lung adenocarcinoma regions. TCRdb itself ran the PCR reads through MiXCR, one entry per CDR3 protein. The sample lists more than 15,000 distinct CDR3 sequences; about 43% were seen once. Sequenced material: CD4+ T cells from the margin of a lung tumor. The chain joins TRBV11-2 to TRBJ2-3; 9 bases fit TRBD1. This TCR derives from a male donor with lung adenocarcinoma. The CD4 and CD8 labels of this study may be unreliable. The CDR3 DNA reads TGTGCCAGCAGCCACGACAGGGGGAGAATCACAGATACGCAGTATTTT. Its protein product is CASSHDRGRITDTQYF.